A selection of T cell receptor beta chains follows, all from one sample in a study of graft-versus-host responses after intestinal transplantation. These receptors' antigens are unknown. Clones were sequenced by immunoSEQ multiplex PCR, and TCRdb holds only the in-frame ones, with some missing. The sample includes 90,000 to 95,000 clones, around 90% seen only once; the top ten take approximately 5.5%. This material consisted of unstimulated CD8+ T cells sorted from spleen or lymph node cells, taken before intestinal transplant. All receptors come from a human donor who received an intestinal transplant. Both conserved end residues are part of each CDR3. A D gene is named only where the DNA matches it firmly. Size is omitted from some rows. Given values are once, few, many or a class for expanded clones.

J: TRBJ1-5
length: 13
D: .
V: TRBV6-1
size: few
CDR3: CASSEEGNQPQHF
DNA: TGTGCCAGCAGTGAAGAGGGCAATCAGCCCCAGCATTTT

J: TRBJ1-1
length: 13
D: .
V: TRBV10-3
size: few
CDR3: CAISEEADTEAFF
DNA: TGTGCCATCAGTGAGGAGGCGGACACTGAAGCTTTCTTT

J: TRBJ2-7
length: 15
D: .
V: TRBV6-5
size: .
CDR3: CASSYGSGHPYEQYF
DNA: TGTGCCAGCAGTTACGGTTCGGGACACCCCTACGAGCAGTACTTC

J: TRBJ1-4
length: 14
D: .
V: TRBV19
size: .
CDR3: CASSAVLGAEKLFF
DNA: TGTGCCAGTAGTGCCGTCCTGGGGGCTGAAAAACTGTTTTTT

J: TRBJ2-5
length: 15
D: TRBD2
V: TRBV5-1
size: .
CDR3: CASSLASGGEETQYF
DNA: TGCGCCAGCAGCTTGGCTAGCGGGGGGGAAGAGACCCAGTACTTC

J: TRBJ2-6
length: 14
D: .
V: TRBV6-5
size: .
CDR3: CASSYRPGANVLTF
DNA: TGTGCCAGCAGTTACCGTCCTGGGGCCAACGTCCTGACTTTC

J: TRBJ2-7
length: 14
D: .
V: TRBV27
size: .
CDR3: CASSSFYGTYEQYF
DNA: TGTGCCAGCAGTTCATTTTACGGTACCTACGAGCAGTACTTC

J: TRBJ2-5
length: 16
D: .
V: TRBV12-2
size: once
CDR3: CASRLGDWLRGETQYF
DNA: TGTGCAAGTCGCTTAGGAGACTGGCTACGGGGGGAGACCCAGTACTTC

J: TRBJ2-1
length: 15
D: TRBD2
V: TRBV15
size: .
CDR3: CAACSGLADENEQFF
DNA: TGTGCCGCGTGTTCGGGACTAGCGGACGAAAATGAGCAGTTCTTC

J: TRBJ2-7
length: 13
D: TRBD1
V: TRBV9
size: .
CDR3: CASSETGEGEQYF
DNA: TGTGCCAGCAGCGAGACAGGGGAAGGCGAGCAGTACTTC

J: TRBJ2-1
length: 15
D: TRBD2
V: TRBV6-1
size: few
CDR3: CASSEVSGGANEQFF
DNA: TGTGCCAGCAGTGAAGTTAGCGGGGGGGCCAATGAGCAGTTCTTC

J: TRBJ2-7
length: 11
D: .
V: TRBV4-1
size: few
CDR3: CASSRPGEQYF
DNA: TGCGCCAGCAGCCGCCCAGGCGAGCAGTACTTC

J: TRBJ2-7
length: 15
D: .
V: TRBV4-1
size: .
CDR3: CASSQVPSAAYEQYF
DNA: TGCGCCAGCAGCCAAGTTCCTAGCGCGGCCTACGAGCAGTACTTC

J: TRBJ1-6
length: 13
D: .
V: TRBV5-6
size: few
CDR3: CASSLGGGSPLHF
DNA: TGTGCCAGCAGCTTGGGGGGGGGATCACCCCTCCACTTT

J: TRBJ1-1
length: 14
D: .
V: TRBV15
size: once
CDR3: CATSRDRGGTEAFF
DNA: TGTGCCACCAGCAGAGATAGGGGGGGCACTGAAGCTTTCTTT

J: TRBJ1-1
length: 19
D: .
V: TRBV7-9
size: .
CDR3: CASSLVNPQGLGVLAEAFF
DNA: TGTGCCAGCAGCTTAGTTAATCCGCAGGGGTTGGGCGTATTGGCTGAAGCTTTCTTT

J: TRBJ2-6
length: 17
D: TRBD1
V: TRBV12-5
size: .
CDR3: CASGKGTVHSGANVLTF
DNA: TGTGCTAGTGGTAAAGGGACAGTCCACTCTGGGGCCAACGTCCTGACTTTC

J: TRBJ2-1
length: 17
D: TRBD2
V: TRBV14
size: .
CDR3: CASSRFLTSGRNNEQFF
DNA: TGTGCCAGCAGCCGATTCTTGACTAGCGGGAGAAACAATGAGCAGTTCTTC

J: TRBJ2-1
length: 12
D: .
V: TRBV4-1
size: .
CDR3: CASSLDTNEQFF
DNA: TGCGCCAGCAGCCTAGACACCAATGAGCAGTTCTTC

J: TRBJ2-2
length: 13
D: .
V: TRBV11-2
size: once
CDR3: CASSLERAGELFF
DNA: TGTGCCAGCAGCTTAGAGCGCGCCGGGGAGCTGTTTTTT